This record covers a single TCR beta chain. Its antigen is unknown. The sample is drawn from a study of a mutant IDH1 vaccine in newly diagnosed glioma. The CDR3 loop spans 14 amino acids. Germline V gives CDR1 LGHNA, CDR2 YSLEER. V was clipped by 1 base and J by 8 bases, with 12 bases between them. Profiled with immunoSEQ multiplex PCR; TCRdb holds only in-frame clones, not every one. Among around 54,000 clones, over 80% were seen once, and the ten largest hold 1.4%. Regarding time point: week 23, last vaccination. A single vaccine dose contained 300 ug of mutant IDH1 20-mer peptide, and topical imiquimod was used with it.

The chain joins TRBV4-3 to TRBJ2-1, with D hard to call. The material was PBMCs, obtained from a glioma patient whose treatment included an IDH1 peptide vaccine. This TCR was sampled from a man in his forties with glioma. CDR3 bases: TGCGCCAGCAGCCAAGGTCTGGCCCGCGATGAGCAGTTCTTC. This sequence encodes CASSQGLARDEQFF.